This entry lists 2 T cell receptor beta chains sequenced from one sample in a study of CD8+ T cells in alopecia areata. The authors extracted RNA and reverse transcribed it into cDNA as the sequencing template. TCRdb's copy holds only in-frame clones and misses some; the assay was immunoSEQ multiplex PCR. The sample consists of 100,000 to 150,000 clones, around 61% of them appearing once. Sequencing input: CD4+ T cells sorted from blood. The receptors stem from a human donor in good health.

This sequence joins TRBV5-1 and TRBJ2-1; D ambiguous. The ends were cut back, 2 bases at V and 0 bases at J, with 9 bases in the middle. This CDR3 is built from 15 residues. Germline loops: CDR1 SGHRS, CDR2 YFSETQ. The DNA for the CDR3 is TGCGCCAGCAGCTTAGGCGATAGCTCCTACAATGAGCAGTTCTTC. Translation gives CASSLGDSSYNEQFF.

V and J are TRBV30 and TRBJ1-1; a weak D match, TRBD1 (6 bases). CDR1 GTSNPN and CDR2 SVGIG come from the germline V gene (reference sequence). The CDR3 has 15 residues. The V end lost 4 bases, the J end lost 0 bases, and 15 bases lay between the germline ends. DNA for the CDR3: TGTGCCTGGACCCGGGGTTGGGACATGAACACTGAAGCTTTCTTT. This gives the protein CAWTRGWDMNTEAFF.